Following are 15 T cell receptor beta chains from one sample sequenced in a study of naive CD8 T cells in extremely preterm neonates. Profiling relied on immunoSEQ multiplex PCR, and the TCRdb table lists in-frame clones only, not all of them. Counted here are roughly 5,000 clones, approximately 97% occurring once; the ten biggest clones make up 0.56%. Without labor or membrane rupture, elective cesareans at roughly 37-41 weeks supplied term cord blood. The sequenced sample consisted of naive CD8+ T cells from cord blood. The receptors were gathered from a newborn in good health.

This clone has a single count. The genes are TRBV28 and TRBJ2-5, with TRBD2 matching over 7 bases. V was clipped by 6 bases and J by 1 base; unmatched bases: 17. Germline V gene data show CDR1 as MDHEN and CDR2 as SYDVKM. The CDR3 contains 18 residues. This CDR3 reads CASRPYPNLAEVQETQYF. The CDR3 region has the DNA TGTGCCAGCAGACCATACCCCAATCTAGCGGAAGTCCAAGAGACCCAGTACTTC.

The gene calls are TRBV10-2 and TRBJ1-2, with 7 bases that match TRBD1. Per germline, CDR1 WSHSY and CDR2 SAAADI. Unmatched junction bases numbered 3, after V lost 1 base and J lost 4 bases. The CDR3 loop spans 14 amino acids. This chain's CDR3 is CASSEYGTVYGYTF. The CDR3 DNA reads TGCGCCAGCAGTGAGTATGGGACAGTCTATGGCTACACCTTC.

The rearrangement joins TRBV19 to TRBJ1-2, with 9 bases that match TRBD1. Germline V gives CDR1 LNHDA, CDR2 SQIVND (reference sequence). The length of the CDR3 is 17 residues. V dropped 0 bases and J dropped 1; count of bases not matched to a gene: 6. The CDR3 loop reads CASSIDLTTGGNYGYTF. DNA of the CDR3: TGTGCCAGTAGTATAGATTTGACGACAGGGGGTAACTATGGCTACACCTTC.

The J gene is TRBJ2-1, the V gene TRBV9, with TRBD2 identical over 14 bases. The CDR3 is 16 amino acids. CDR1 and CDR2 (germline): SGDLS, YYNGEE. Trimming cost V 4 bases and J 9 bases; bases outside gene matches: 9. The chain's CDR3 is CASSPTTSGGAGEQFF. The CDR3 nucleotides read TGTGCCAGCAGCCCAACGACTAGCGGGGGGGCCGGTGAGCAGTTCTTC.

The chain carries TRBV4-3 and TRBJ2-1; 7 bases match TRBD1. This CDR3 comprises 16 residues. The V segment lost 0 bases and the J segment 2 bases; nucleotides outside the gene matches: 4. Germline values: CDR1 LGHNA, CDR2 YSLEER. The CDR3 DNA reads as TGCGCCAGCAGCCAAGATAAGGGGGCCGCCTACAATGAGCAGTTCTTC. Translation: CASSQDKGAAYNEQFF.

The CDR3 nucleotides read TGTGCCAGCAGCCGACTAGCCCCACAGGATAATGGCTACACCTTC. Residues: CASSRLAPQDNGYTF. The chain joins TRBV6-6 to TRBJ1-2, with D perhaps matching TRBD1 (5 bases). Germline V gives CDR1 MNHNY, CDR2 SVGAGI (reference sequence). V lost 6 bases to trimming and J lost 6 bases, with 20 bases between them. The CDR3 is 15 residues long.

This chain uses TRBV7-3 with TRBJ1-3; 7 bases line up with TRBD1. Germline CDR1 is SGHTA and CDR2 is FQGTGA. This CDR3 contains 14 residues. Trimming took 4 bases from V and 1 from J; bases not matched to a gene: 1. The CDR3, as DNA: TGTGCCAGCAGCTCGACAGGGTCTGGAAACACCATATATTTT. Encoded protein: CASSSTGSGNTIYF. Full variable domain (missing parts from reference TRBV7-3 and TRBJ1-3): GAGVSQTPSNKVTEKGKYVELRCDPISGHTALYWYRQSLGQGPEFLIYFQGTGAADDSGLPNDRFFAVRPEGSVSTLKIQRTERGDSAVYLCASSSTGSGNTIYFGEGSWLTVV.

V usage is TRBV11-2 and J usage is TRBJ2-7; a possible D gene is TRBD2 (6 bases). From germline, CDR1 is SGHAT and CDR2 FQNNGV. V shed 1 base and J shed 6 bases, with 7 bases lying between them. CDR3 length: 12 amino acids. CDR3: CASSLAGGEQYF. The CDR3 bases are TGTGCCAGCAGCTTAGCCGGGGGCGAGCAGTACTTC.

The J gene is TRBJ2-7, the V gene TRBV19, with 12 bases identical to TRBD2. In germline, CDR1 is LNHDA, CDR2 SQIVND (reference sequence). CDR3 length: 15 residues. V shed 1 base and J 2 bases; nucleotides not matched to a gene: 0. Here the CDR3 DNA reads TGTGCCAGTAGTATAGCTAGCGGGGGGGCCTACGAGCAGTACTTC. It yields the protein CASSIASGGAYEQYF.

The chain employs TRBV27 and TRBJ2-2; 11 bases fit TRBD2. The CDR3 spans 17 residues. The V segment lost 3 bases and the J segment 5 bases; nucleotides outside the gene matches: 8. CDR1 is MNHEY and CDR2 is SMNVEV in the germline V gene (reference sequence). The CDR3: CASSLVAGGPVTGELFF. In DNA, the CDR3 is TGTGCCAGCAGTTTGGTAGCGGGAGGGCCTGTTACCGGGGAGCTGTTTTTT.

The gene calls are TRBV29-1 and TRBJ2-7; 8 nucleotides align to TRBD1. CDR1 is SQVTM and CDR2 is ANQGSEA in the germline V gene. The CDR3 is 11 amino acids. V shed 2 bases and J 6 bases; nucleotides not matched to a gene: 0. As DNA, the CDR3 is TGCAGCGTTGAAACAGGGGGCGAGCAGTACTTC. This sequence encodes CSVETGGEQYF.

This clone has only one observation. CDR3 protein: CATSTPLGSSYEQYF. The CDR3 DNA sequence: TGTGCCACCAGTACGCCTCTGGGGAGTTCCTACGAGCAGTACTTC. The rearrangement links TRBV15 to TRBJ2-7; D may be TRBD2 (5 bases). The V end lost 6 bases, the J end lost 1 base, and 16 bases lay between the germline ends. There are 15 residues in the CDR3. Germline assignment: CDR1 LNHNV and CDR2 YYDKDF (reference sequence). Full variable domain (missing parts from reference TRBV15 and TRBJ2-7): DAMVIQNPRYQVTQFGKPVTLSCSQTLNHNVMYWYQQKSSQAPKLLFHYYDKDFNNEADTPDNFQSRRPNTSFCFLDIRSPGLGDTAMYLCATSTPLGSSYEQYFGPGTRLTVT.

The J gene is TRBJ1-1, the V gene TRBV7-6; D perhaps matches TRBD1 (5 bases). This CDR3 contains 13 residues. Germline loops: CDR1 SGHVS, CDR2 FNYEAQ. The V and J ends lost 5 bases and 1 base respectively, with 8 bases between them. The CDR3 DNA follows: TGTGCCAGCAGCGCTACAGGGAACACTGAAGCTTTCTTT. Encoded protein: CASSATGNTEAFF.

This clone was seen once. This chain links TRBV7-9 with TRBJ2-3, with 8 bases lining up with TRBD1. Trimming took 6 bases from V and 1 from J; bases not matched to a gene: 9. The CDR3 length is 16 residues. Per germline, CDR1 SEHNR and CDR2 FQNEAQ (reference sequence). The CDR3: CASSSDRVVGTDTQYF. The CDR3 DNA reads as TGTGCCAGCAGTTCGGACAGGGTTGTAGGCACAGATACGCAGTATTTT.

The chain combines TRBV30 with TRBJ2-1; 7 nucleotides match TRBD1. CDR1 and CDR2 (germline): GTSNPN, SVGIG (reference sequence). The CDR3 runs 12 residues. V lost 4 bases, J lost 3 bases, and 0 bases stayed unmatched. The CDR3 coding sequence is TGTGCCTGGACAGGGGGCTACAATGAGCAGTTCTTC. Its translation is CAWTGGYNEQFF.